The clone carrying this T cell receptor (beta chain) was counted only a few times. Its antigen remains unidentified. The data originate from a study of OX40 agonist ivuxolimab in advanced cancers. As for the study in general: Ivuxolimab is an agonistic anti-OX40 (CD134) antibody, and patients were treated with it.

Patients had blood sampled at baseline and again on cycle 4 day 1 and cycle 7 day 1. The data were produced by immunoSEQ multiplex PCR, yet TCRdb's version contains in-frame clones alone and is incomplete. The table lists 100,000 to 120,000 clones, roughly 87% of them singletons. Study-level results: At 0.1 to 3.0 mg/kg and by week 6, clonal expansion occurred in CD4+ and CD8+ blood T cells. Individuals who were partial responders at 0.1-3.0 mg/kg had clonal expansion that ranked among the lowest.

This CDR3 comprises 15 residues. The V gene lost 4 bases and the J gene lost 5 bases, with 17 bases spanning the gap. Per germline, CDR1 SGHDN and CDR2 FVKESK. The genes are TRBV14 and TRBJ1-1, with TRBD1 as a possible D gene (6 bases). This TCR derives from an adult with an advanced solid tumor such as melanoma, head and neck, liver or kidney cancer. Sequencing used CD4+ or CD8+ T cells sorted from blood, obtained in a trial of the OX40 agonist ivuxolimab. CDR3 in amino acids: CASSREGVNRTEAFF. The DNA for the CDR3 is TGTGCCAGCAGCCGAGAGGGGGTGAATCGGACTGAAGCTTTCTTT.